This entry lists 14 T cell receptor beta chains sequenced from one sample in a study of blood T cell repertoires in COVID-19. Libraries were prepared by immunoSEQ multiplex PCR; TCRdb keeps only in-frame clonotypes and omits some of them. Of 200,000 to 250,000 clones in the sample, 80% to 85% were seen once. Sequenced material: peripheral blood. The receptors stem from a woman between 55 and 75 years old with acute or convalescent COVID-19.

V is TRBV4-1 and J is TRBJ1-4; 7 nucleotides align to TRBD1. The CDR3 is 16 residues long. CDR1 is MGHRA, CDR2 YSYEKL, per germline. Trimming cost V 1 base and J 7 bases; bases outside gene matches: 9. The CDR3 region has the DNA TGCGCCAGCAGCCAAGGGGCAGGGGGTTGGGGTGAAAAACTGTTTTTT. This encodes CASSQGAGGWGEKLFF.

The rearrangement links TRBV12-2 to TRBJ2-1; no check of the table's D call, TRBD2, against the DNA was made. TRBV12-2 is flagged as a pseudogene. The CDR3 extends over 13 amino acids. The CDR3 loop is CASRLAPGPLRFF. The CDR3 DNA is TGTGCAAGTCGCTTAGCGCCGGGTCCTCTTCGGTTCTTC.

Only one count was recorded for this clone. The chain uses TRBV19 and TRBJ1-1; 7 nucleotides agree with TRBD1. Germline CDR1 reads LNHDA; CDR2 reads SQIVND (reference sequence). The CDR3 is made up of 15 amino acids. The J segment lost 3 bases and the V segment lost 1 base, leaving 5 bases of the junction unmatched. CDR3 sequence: CASSIVGRGDTEAFF. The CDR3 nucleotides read TGTGCCAGTAGTATAGTGGGCAGGGGGGACACTGAAGCTTTCTTT.

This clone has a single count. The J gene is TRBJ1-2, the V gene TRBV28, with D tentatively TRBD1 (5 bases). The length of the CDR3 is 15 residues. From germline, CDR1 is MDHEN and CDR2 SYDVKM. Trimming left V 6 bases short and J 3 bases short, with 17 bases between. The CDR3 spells CASSLTAGEDYGYTF. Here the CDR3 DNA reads TGTGCCAGCAGCCTGACAGCCGGTGAGGACTATGGCTACACCTTC.

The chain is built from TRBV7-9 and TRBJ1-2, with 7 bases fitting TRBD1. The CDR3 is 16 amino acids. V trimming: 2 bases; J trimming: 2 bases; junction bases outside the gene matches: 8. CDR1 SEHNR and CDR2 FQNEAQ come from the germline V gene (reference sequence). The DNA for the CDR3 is TGTGCCAGCAGCTTATGGGGACAGCCCGGCAACTATGGCTACACCTTC. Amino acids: CASSLWGQPGNYGYTF.

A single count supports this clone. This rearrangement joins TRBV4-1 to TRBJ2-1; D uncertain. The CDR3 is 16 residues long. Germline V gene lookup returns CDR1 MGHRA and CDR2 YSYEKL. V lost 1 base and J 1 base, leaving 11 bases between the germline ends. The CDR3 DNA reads TGCGCCAGCAGCCAAGTAGACATCATATCCTACAATGAGCAGTTCTTC. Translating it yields CASSQVDIISYNEQFF.

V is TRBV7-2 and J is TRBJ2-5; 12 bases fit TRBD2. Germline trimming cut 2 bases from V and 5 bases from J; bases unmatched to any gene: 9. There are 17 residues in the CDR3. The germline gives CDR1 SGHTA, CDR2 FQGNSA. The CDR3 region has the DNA TGTGCCAGCAGCTTATGGCTAGCGGGGGGGCTCGTCGAGACCCAGTACTTC. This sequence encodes CASSLWLAGGLVETQYF.

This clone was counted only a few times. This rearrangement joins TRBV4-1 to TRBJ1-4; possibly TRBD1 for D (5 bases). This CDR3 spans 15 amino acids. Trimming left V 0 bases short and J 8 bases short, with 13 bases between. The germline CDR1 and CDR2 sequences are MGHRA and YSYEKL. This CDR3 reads CASSQDRQGGEKLFF. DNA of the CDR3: TGCGCCAGCAGCCAAGATCGGCAGGGCGGAGAAAAACTGTTTTTT.

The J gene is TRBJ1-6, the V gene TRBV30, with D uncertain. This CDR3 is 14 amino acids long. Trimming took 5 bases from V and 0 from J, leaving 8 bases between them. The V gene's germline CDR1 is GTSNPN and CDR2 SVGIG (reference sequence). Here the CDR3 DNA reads TGTGCCTGGCGACGGAGCTCCTATAATTCACCCCTCCACTTT. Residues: CAWRRSSYNSPLHF.

The CDR3 DNA reads TGTGCCAGCAGCAAAGGACTACTCGAAGAGACCCAGTACTTC. It yields the protein CASSKGLLEETQYF. The V gene is TRBV2, the J gene TRBJ2-5, with D tentatively TRBD2 (6 bases). V lost 6 bases to trimming and J lost 3 bases, with 14 bases between them. The germline V gene encodes CDR1 SNHLY and CDR2 FYNNEI. The CDR3 runs 14 residues.

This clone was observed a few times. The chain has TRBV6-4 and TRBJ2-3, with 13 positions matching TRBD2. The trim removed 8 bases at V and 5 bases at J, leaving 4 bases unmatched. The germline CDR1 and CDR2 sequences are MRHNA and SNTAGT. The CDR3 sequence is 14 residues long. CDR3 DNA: TGTGCCAGCGCTCGACTAGCGGGGGGAGATACGCAGTATTTT. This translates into CASARLAGGDTQYF.

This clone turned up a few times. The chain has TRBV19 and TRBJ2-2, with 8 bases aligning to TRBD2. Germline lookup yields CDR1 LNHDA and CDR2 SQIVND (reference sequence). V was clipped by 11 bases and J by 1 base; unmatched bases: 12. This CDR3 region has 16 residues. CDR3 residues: CASKGSGGLNTGELFF. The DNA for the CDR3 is TGTGCCTCCAAAGGGAGCGGGGGCCTGAACACCGGGGAGCTGTTTTTT.

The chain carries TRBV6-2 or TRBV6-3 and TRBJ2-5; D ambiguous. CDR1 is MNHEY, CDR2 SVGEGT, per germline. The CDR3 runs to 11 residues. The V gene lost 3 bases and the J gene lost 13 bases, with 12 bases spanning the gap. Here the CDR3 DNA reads TGTGCCAGCAGTTATGGTCGGGTTCTGTACTTC. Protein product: CASSYGRVLYF.

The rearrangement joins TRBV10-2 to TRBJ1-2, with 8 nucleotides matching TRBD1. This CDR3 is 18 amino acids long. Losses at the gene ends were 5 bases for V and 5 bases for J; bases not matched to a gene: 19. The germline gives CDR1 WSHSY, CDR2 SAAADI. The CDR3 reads CASSPSEGGRGLWYGYTF. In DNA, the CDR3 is TGCGCCAGCAGTCCCTCCGAGGGGGGCAGGGGGCTATGGTATGGCTACACCTTC.